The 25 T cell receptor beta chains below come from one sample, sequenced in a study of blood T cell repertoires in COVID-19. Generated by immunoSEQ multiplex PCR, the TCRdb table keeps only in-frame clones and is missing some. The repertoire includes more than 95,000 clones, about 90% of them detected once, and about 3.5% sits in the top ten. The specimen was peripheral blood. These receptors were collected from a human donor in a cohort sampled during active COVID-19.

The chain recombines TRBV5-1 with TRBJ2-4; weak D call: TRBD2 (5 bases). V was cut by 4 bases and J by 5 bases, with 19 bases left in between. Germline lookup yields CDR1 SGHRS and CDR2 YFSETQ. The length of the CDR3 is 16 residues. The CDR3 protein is CASSPRVGIRENIQYF. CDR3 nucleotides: TGCGCCAGCAGCCCGAGGGTAGGGATACGGGAAAACATTCAGTACTTC. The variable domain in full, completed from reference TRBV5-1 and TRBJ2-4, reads KAGVTQTPRYLIKTRGQQVTLSCSPISGHRSVSWYQQTPGQGLQFLFEYFSETQRNKGNFPGRFSGRQFSNSRSEMNVSTLELGDSALYLCASSPRVGIRENIQYFGAGTRLSVL.

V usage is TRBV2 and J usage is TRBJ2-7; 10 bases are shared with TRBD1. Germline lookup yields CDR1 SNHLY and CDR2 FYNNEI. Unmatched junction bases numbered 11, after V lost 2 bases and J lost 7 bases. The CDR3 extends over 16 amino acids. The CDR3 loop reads CASSEPRDRGSREQYF. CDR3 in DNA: TGTGCCAGCAGTGAACCGAGGGACAGGGGAAGTCGGGAGCAGTACTTC.

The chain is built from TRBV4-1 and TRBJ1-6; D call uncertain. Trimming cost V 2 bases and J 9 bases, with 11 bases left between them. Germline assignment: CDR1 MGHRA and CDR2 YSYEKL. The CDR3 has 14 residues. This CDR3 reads CASSQLDRGSPLHF. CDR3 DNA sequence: TGCGCCAGCAGCCAACTAGACCGGGGTTCACCCCTCCACTTT.

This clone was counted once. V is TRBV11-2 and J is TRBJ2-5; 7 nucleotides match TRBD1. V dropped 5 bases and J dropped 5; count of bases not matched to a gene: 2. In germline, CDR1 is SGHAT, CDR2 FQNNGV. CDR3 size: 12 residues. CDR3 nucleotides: TGTGCCAGCAGCAGGGACAGTGAGACCCAGTACTTC. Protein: CASSRDSETQYF. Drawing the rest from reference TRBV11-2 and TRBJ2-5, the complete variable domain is EAGVAQSPRYKIIEKRQSVAFWCNPISGHATLYWYQQILGQGPKLLIQFQNNGVVDDSQLPKDRFSAERLKGVDSTLKIQPAKLEDSAVYLCASSRDSETQYFGPGTRLLVL.

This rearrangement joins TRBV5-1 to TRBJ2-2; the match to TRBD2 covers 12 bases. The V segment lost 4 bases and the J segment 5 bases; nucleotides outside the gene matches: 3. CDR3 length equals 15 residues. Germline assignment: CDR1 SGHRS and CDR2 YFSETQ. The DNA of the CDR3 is TGCGCCAGCAGCCTAGGACTAGCGGGAACCGGGGAGCTGTTTTTT. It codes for CASSLGLAGTGELFF.

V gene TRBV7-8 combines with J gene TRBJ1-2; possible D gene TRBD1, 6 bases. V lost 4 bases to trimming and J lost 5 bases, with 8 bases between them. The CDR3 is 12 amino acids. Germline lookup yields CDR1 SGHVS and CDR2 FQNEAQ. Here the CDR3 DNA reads TGTGCCAGCAGCTCTACAGGGTATGGCTACACCTTC. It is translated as CASSSTGYGYTF.

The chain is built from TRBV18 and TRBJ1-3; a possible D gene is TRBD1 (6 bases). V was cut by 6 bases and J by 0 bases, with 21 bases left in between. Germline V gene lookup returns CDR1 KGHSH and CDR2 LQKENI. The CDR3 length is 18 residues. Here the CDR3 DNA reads TGTGCCAGCTCTCACAGGGAGCTTAGGACCATCTCTGGAAACACCATATATTTT. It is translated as CASSHRELRTISGNTIYF.

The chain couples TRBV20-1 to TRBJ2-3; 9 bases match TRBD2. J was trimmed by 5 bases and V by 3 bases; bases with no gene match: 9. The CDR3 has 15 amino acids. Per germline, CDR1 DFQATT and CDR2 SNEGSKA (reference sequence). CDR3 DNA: TGCAGTGCTAGTATTCGGCGGGGGGGCAGAGATACGCAGTATTTT. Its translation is CSASIRRGGRDTQYF.

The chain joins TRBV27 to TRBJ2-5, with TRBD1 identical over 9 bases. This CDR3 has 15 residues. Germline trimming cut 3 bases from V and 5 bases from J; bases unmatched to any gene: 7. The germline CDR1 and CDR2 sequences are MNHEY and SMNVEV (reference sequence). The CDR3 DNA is TGTGCCAGCAGTTTCGGACAGGGGAGTGGGGAGACCCAGTACTTC. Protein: CASSFGQGSGETQYF.

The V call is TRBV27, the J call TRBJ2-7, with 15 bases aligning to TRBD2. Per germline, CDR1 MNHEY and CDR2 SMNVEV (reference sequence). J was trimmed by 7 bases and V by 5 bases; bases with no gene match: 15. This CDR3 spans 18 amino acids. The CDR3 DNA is TGTGCCAGCAGTCTCACTTACGGACTAGCGGGAGGGGCGGCAGAGCAGTACTTC. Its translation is CASSLTYGLAGGAAEQYF.

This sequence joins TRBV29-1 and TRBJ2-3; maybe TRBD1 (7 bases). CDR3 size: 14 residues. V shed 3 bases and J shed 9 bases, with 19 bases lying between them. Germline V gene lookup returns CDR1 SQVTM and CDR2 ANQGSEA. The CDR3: CSVDARGRRSTQYF. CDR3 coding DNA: TGCAGCGTTGACGCCAGGGGGAGGAGGAGCACGCAGTATTTT.

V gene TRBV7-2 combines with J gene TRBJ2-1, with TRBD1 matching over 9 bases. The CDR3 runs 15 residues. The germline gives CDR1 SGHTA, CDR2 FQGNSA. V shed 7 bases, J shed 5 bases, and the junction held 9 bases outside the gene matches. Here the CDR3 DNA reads TGTGCCAGCACCACAGGGGGCGGGGCTAACAATGAGCAGTTCTTC. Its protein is CASTTGGGANNEQFF.

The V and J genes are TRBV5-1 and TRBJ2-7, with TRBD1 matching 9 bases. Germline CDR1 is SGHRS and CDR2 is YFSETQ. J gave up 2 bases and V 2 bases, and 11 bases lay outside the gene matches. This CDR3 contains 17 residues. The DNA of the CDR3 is TGCGCCAGCAGCTTACAGGGGGCCGCGACCAGAGCCTACGAGCAGTACTTC. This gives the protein CASSLQGAATRAYEQYF.

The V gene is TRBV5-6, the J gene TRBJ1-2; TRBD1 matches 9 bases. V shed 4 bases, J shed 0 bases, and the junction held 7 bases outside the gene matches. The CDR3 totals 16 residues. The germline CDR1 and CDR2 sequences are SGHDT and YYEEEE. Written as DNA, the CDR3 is TGTGCCAGCAGCCCAGACACAGGGGGCTCTAACTATGGCTACACCTTC. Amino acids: CASSPDTGGSNYGYTF. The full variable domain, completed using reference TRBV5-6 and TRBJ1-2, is DAGVTQSPTHLIKTRGQQVTLRCSPKSGHDTVSWYQQALGQGPQFIFQYYEEEERQRGNFPDRFSGHQFPNYSSELNVNALLLGDSALYLCASSPDTGGSNYGYTFGSGTRLTVV.

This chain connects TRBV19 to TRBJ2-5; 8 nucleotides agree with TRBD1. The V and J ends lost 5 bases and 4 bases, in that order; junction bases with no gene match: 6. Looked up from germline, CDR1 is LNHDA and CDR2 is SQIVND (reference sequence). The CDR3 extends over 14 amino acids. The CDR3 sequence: CASSPGTGGETQYF. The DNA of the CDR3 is TGTGCCAGTAGTCCCGGAACAGGGGGAGAGACCCAGTACTTC.

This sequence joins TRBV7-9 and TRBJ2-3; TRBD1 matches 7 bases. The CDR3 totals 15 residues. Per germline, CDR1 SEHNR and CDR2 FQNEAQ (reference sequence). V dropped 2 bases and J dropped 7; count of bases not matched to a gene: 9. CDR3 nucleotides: TGTGCCAGCAGCTTAAAGACGGGACAGTCTAATACGCAGTATTTT. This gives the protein CASSLKTGQSNTQYF.

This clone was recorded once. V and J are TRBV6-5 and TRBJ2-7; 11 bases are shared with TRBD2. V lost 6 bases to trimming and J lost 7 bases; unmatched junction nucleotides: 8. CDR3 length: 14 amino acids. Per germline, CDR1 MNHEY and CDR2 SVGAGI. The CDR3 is CASSLAGGPREQYF. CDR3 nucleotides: TGTGCCAGCAGCTTAGCGGGAGGGCCGCGAGAGCAGTACTTC.

CDR3 DNA: TGTGCCAGCAGCGGAGGGAGCTACGAGCAGTACTTC. This translates into CASSGGSYEQYF. V and J are TRBV6-2 or TRBV6-3 and TRBJ2-7; D perhaps matches TRBD2 (6 bases). The CDR3 is made up of 12 amino acids. Trimming pared 6 bases from V and 3 bases from J, leaving 9 bases between. CDR1 is MNHEY and CDR2 is SVGEGT in the germline V gene.

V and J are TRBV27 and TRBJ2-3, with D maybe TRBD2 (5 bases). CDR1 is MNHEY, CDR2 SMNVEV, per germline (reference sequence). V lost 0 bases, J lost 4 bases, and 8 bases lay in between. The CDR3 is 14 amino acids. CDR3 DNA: TGTGCCAGCAGTTTATCCGGAGCGGCAGATACGCAGTATTTT. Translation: CASSLSGAADTQYF.

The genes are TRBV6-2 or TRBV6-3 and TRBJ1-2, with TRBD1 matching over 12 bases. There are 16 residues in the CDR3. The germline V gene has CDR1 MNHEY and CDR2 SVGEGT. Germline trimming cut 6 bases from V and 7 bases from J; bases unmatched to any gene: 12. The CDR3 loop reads CASSPPGQGAIRGYTF. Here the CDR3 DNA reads TGTGCCAGCAGCCCTCCGGGACAGGGGGCGATCCGTGGCTACACCTTC.

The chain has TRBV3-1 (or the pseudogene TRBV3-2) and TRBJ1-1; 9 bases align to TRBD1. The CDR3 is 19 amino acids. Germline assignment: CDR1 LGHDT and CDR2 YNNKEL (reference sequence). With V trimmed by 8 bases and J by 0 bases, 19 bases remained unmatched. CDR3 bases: TGTGCCAGCTACGTGAAACACAGGGGGCGAGATCCGATGAACACTGAAGCTTTCTTT. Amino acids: CASYVKHRGRDPMNTEAFF.

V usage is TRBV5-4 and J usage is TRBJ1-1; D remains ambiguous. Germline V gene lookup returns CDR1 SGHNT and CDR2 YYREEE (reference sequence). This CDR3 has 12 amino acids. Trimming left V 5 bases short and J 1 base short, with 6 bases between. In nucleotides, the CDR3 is TGTGCCAGCAGGCTAGCGAACACTGAAGCTTTCTTT. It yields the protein CASRLANTEAFF.

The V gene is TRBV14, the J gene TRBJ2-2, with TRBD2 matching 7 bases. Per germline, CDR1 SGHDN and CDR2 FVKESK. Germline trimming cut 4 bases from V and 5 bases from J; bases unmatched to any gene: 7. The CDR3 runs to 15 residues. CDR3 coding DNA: TGTGCCAGCAGCCCTCTGCGGGGGTTAACCGGGGAGCTGTTTTTT. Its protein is CASSPLRGLTGELFF. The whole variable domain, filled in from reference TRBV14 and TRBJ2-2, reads EAGVTQFPSHSVIEKGQTVTLRCDPISGHDNLYWYRRVMGKEIKFLLHFVKESKQDESGMPNNRFLAERTGGTYSTLKVQPAELEDSGVYFCASSPLRGLTGELFFGEGSRLTVL.

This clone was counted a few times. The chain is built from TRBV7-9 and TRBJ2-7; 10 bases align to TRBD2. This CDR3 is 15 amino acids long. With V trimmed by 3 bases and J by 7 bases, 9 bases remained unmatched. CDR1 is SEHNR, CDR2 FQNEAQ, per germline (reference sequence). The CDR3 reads CASSFWTSGPLEQYF. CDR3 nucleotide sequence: TGTGCCAGCAGCTTCTGGACTAGCGGCCCTCTTGAGCAGTACTTC.

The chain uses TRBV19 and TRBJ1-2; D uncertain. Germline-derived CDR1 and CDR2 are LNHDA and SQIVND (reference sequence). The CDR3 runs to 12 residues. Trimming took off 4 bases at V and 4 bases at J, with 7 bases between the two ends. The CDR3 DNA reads TGTGCCAGTAGTACCGGCGGCTATGGCTACACCTTC. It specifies CASSTGGYGYTF.